The rows below give T cell receptor beta chains drawn from one sample of a study of prognosis after radiotherapy for stage I lung cancer. TCRdb fed the multiplex PCR reads into MiXCR, producing one record per CDR3 protein. Here the sample spans 20,000 to 25,000 distinct CDR3 sequences, roughly two fifths being singletons. Sequenced here: PBMCs, sampled before or after stereotactic body radiation therapy (not recorded which). Source of these receptors: a donor at least 50 years old with non-small cell lung cancer. CDR3s include the opening cysteine and the closing phenylalanine or tryptophan. The D gene is left open where the match is weak. The size entry is marked missing in some rows and otherwise reads once, few, many or a size class.

v_gene	d_gene	abundance	j_gene	CDR3nt	CDR3aa
TRBV2	.	medium-sized	TRBJ2-7	TGTGCCAGCAGTGAGCAGGGAGACGAGCAGTACTTC	CASSEQGDEQYF
TRBV5-5	.	few	TRBJ2-7	TGTGCCAGCAGCTTGGCCGTAAGGTTTGAGGTCTACGAGCAGTACTTC	CASSLAVRFEVYEQYF
TRBV7-2	TRBD1	.	TRBJ1-4	TGTGCCAGCAGCTTAAGGGCAGGGGGTAATGAAAAACTGTTTTTT	CASSLRAGGNEKLFF
TRBV5-1	TRBD1	medium-sized	TRBJ1-2	TGCGCCAGCAACTACCAGGGGGCGTCAGACGGCTACACCTTC	CASNYQGASDGYTF
TRBV19	.	.	TRBJ2-1	TGCGCCAGTAGTATTAGGTATTCGGGTCAGTTCTTC	CASSIRYSGQFF
TRBV20-1	.	.	TRBJ2-2	TGCAGTGCTAGTGCCCATGGCGCGAACACCGTGGAGCTGTTTTTT	CSASAHGANTVELFF
TRBV20-1	TRBD2	.	TRBJ2-3	TGCAGTGCTAGAGACGTCGGTAGCGGGAGGCAAGCATCTAGCACAGATAAGCAGTATTTT	CSARDVGSGRQASSTDKQYF
TRBV6-2/TRBV6-3	.	.	TRBJ1-6	TGTGCCAGCAGTTACGGCGGAGCTTCACCCCTCCACTTT	CASSYGGASPLHF
TRBV12-3/TRBV12-4	.	.	TRBJ1-2	TGTGCCAGCAGTTTGGCACCGGGGGGTTATGGCTACACCTTC	CASSLAPGGYGYTF
TRBV7-6	.	many	TRBJ2-7	TGTGCCACTAGAGACGCCTCCTACGAGCAGTACTTC	CATRDASYEQYF
TRBV5-6	TRBD2	many	TRBJ2-3	TGTGCCAGCAGCCCCGGACTAGCGGGAGGAGCAGATACGCAGTATTTT	CASSPGLAGGADTQYF
TRBV6-1	.	few	TRBJ1-5	TGTGCCAGCAGTCCCTTAGAGGGGGACGTAGAAGTTAGCAATCAGCCCCAGCATTTT	CASSPLEGDVEVSNQPQHF
TRBV20-1	.	.	TRBJ2-3	TGCAGTGCTAGAGATTACCCCTGGCGGTCCAGCACAGATACGCAGTATTTT	CSARDYPWRSSTDTQYF
TRBV5-1	.	few	TRBJ1-1	TGCGCCAGCAGCTCCAACAGCGGGGGGGGCACTGAAGCTTTCTTT	CASSSNSGGGTEAFF
TRBV5-1	TRBD1	medium-sized	TRBJ1-1	TGCGCCAGCAGTTGGACAGGGACGGACACTGAAGCTTTCTTT	CASSWTGTDTEAFF
TRBV15	TRBD1	many	TRBJ1-4	TGTGCCACCAGCATAGACCACAGGGGCCAGGGTGAAAAACTGTTTTTT	CATSIDHRGQGEKLFF
TRBV7-9	.	many	TRBJ1-6	TGTGCCAGCGGTTTCAAAAATAATTCACCCCTCCACTTT	CASGFKNNSPLHF
TRBV19	.	many	TRBJ2-7	TGTGCCAGTAGCTCCGGGACCGGCACGGGGGAGCAGTACTTC	CASSSGTGTGEQYF
TRBV2	TRBD2	once	TRBJ2-3	TGTGCCAGCAGCACACTAGCGGGAGGTTGGGATACGCAGTATTTT	CASSTLAGGWDTQYF
TRBV10-3	.	.	TRBJ2-7	TGTGCCATCAGTGAGTCAATGTTAGCTTCCGAGCAGTACTTC	CAISESMLASEQYF
TRBV5-1	.	many	TRBJ2-7	TGCGCCAGTCAGGACTCCTACGAGCAGTACTTC	CASQDSYEQYF
TRBV6-2/TRBV6-3	.	.	TRBJ2-4	TGTGCCAACAGTTACACTGGACGCATAAGCATTCAGTACTTC	CANSYTGRISIQYF
TRBV9	TRBD2	once	TRBJ2-7	TGTGCCAGCAGCGTAGGGCTAGCGGGAGGTGGGTACGAGCAGTACTTC	CASSVGLAGGGYEQYF
TRBV20-1	TRBD2	.	TRBJ2-1	TGCAGTGCTAGTACTCGGCGGGAGGGCGGCAATGAGCAGTTCTTC	CSASTRREGGNEQFF
TRBV28	.	medium-sized	TRBJ2-7	TGTGCCAGCAGTTTACGGGGTTTTTCCTACGAGCAGTACTTC	CASSLRGFSYEQYF
TRBV30	.	many	TRBJ2-7	TGTGCCTGGAGTGTAGGGGGAGATAACTACGAGCAGTACTTC	CAWSVGGDNYEQYF
TRBV4-1	.	medium-sized	TRBJ2-2	TGCGCCAGCAGCCAAAGGGGCACCGGGGAGCTGTTTTTT	CASSQRGTGELFF
TRBV6-2/TRBV6-3	TRBD2	few	TRBJ2-3	TGTGCCAGCAGTGAGGCCGGGGGGGGCTTCACAGATACGCAGTATTTT	CASSEAGGGFTDTQYF
TRBV5-1	.	.	TRBJ2-2	TGCGCCAGCATCTTTGTGCTAACAACCACCGGGGAGCTGTTTTTT	CASIFVLTTTGELFF
TRBV16	.	many	TRBJ2-5	TGTGCCAGCAGCCAATCTCGATCCCAGAAAGAGACCCAGTACTTC	CASSQSRSQKETQYF
TRBV5-1	.	medium-sized	TRBJ1-3	TGCGCCAGCAGCTTGGGGGATTACTCTGGAAACACCATATATTTT	CASSLGDYSGNTIYF
TRBV5-1	.	medium-sized	TRBJ1-5	TGCGCCAGCAGCTTGGCCGAGGCAGACCTGTGGCCCCAGCATTTT	CASSLAEADLWPQHF
TRBV2	TRBD1	medium-sized	TRBJ2-7	TGTGCCAGCAGTGGACAGGGTGCCTACGAGCAGTACTTC	CASSGQGAYEQYF
TRBV18	TRBD1	many	TRBJ2-5	TGTGCCAGCTCAGACGGACAGGGGGAGACCCAGTACTTC	CASSDGQGETQYF
TRBV10-3	TRBD1	many	TRBJ2-3	TGTGCCGCTACAGGGGGCGCAGGCACAGATACGCAGTATTTT	CAATGGAGTDTQYF
TRBV27	TRBD1	.	TRBJ2-1	TGTGCCAGCAGTTTATATCCGACAGGGGCCTATGAGCAGTTCTTC	CASSLYPTGAYEQFF
TRBV20-1	TRBD2	.	TRBJ2-3	TGCAGTGCCCCCCTACTTAGCGGGGCGGCAGATACGCAGTATTTT	CSAPLLSGAADTQYF
TRBV6-4	.	once	TRBJ2-2	TGTACCAGCAGGGGGGACGAGTATGTTAACGGGGAGCTGTTTTTT	CTSRGDEYVNGELFF
TRBV10-2	TRBD2	many	TRBJ2-7	TGCGCCAGCAGTGGTTCCGGGACTAGCGGGACCGCCGAGCAGTACTTC	CASSGSGTSGTAEQYF
TRBV3-1	.	many	TRBJ1-4	TGTGCCAGCAGCCAAGGGCTAACAACTAATGAAAAACTGTTTTTT	CASSQGLTTNEKLFF
TRBV4-1	.	many	TRBJ2-1	TGCGCCAGCAGCCAATTCATGGAACAGATCGTGTACAATGAGCAGTTCTTC	CASSQFMEQIVYNEQFF